This T cell receptor beta chain comes out of a study of cytomegalovirus exposure and HLA in healthy donors. Study results and caveats: In an earlier analysis, most TCR beta V segments were productive about 87% or about 30% of the time. A link between a missense DCLRE1C variant and TCR beta V- and J-gene trimming emerged from a later analysis. A few V segments could not be told apart, such as TRBV6-2 and TRBV6-3, and were left out. According to the study, around 150 TCR beta chains were cytomegalovirus-associated.

The table lists this clone with a few counts. Its antigen is undetermined. The CDR3 is 13 amino acids. Germline V gene data show CDR1 as SGHNT and CDR2 as YENEEA. The germline V and J ends were trimmed by 6 bases and 6 bases, with 12 bases remaining between them. The primer mix had 60 Vbeta and 13 Jbeta primers. TCRdb keeps only in-frame clones here, not all; method: immunoSEQ multiplex PCR. The sample lists about 84,000 clones, just under 80% seen once, with 2% to 3% in the top ten. The chain has TRBV11-3 and TRBJ2-1; D gene ambiguous. The sample comprised PBMCs. This receptor was taken from a male donor in good health and CMV-seropositive. CDR3 nucleotide sequence: TGTGCCAGCAGGGCGCACGACTCCAATGAGCAGTTCTTC. Translation: CASRAHDSNEQFF.